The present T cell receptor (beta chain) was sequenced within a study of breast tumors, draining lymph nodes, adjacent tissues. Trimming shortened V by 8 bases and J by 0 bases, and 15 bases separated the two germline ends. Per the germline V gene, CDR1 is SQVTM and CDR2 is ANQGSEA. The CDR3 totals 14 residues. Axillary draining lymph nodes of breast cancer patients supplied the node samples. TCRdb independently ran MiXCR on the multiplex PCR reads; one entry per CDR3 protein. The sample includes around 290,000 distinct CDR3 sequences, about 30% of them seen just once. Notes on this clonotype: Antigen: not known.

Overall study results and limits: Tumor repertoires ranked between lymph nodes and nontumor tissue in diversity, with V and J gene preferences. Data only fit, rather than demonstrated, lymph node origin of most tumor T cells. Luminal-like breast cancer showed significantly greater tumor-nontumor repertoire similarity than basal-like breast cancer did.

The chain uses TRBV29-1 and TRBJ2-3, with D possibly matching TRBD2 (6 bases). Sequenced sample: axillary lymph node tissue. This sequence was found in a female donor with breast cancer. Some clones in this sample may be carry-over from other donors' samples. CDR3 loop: CSLEGPPSTDTQYF. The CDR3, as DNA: TGCAGCTTGGAGGGGCCCCCTAGCACAGATACGCAGTATTTT.